This TCR beta chain was identified during a study of T cell responses to AZD1222 COVID-19 vaccine (dated by TCRdb to about 2021). Some background on the complete study: Because spike-specific TCR depth and breadth did not differ between the two schedules, AZD1222 recipients who got a second dose at roughly 4 weeks were pooled with those who got a second dose at roughly 12 weeks. TCR sequencing covered over 230 trial participants: 200 to 210 given two doses of AZD1222 and 26 given two doses of MenACWY control vaccine. Enrollment into the trials was organized by age into subgroups of 18-55, 56-69 and 70-plus years, and those subgroups contained roughly 140, 27 and 60 TCR-sequenced participants, respectively. The study at large found these results: Epitopes outside the regions mutated in the B.1.351 and B.1.1.7 variants were reportedly recognized by nearly half of the unique spike-specific TCRs. Because no day 14 peak-response samples were available, repertoires were characterized only after the peak T cell response. Spike-specific TCR breadth and depth rose significantly after two AZD1222 doses compared with day 0 and with MenACWY recipients. In the small 56-69-year group, the increase in depth fell short of significance, most likely because of low power. Vaccine-associated CD4 TCRs spanned the whole spike protein, with dominant responses in regions 160-218 and 743-854. Only five to seven AZD1222 recipients were SARS-CoV-2 seropositive at baseline, limiting conclusions about previously exposed vaccinees. Most participants were white British and females outnumbered males, and the authors suggested that clonal diversity may have been underestimated.

Concerning this clone itself: Its specific antigen is unknown. Nothing much larger sits one base from this clone, and base qualities are not available.

The CDR3 regions of human TCRbeta chains were analyzed by immunosequencing. Per the source publication's procedure: Repertoire TCRs were matched against a reference library of SARS-CoV-2-specific TCRs generated with the MIRA antigen-specificity platform. Breadth meant the fraction of unique TCRs that were SARS-CoV-2-associated, whereas depth meant the fraction of total T cells that were SARS-CoV-2-associated. Using the MIRA data, each spike-specific TCR was assigned both to the spike region to which the TCR was reactive and to a CD4 or CD8 class. Log10-transformed breadth and depth values were compared by one-way ANOVA with Sidak's multiple comparisons tests. This is the immuneACCESS table as TCRdb keeps it, with only in-frame sequences that have V and J called. A part of the clones is gone; compared with another copy, unresolved V genes explain less than half, and the rest is unexplained. The V and J calls and clone size were taken over from that table, and D and trimming were inferred from the DNA. Counted in this sample were approximately 160,000 clones; 90% to 95% of them appeared once. Jointly, the top ten make up 0.9% of the sample.

For CDR1 and CDR2, the germline V gene lists SGDLS and YYNGEE. CDR3 length: 11 amino acids, cysteine to phenylalanine. Only CDR3 DNA remains: 33 bases, in frame from the first base. Trimming removed 3 bases from V and 8 bases from J, leaving 8 bases between the germline ends. The time point tag for this specimen amounts to: baseline before first vaccination. The vaccinee samples were drawn from two UK trials, COV001 and COV002, one of which was a single-blind randomized controlled phase 2/3 trial testing AZD1222 (ChAdOx1 nCoV-19) in healthy adults. For TCRbeta chain sequencing, PBMC samples were collected from trial participants at day 0 and at day 28 after the second dose.

The receptor's source is an adult in good health. Here the sequenced sample was peripheral blood, taken on day 0 of AZD1222 vaccination. The chain links TRBV9 with TRBJ1-1, and perhaps TRBD1 as D gene, on 6 matching bases. The DNA sequence is given as TGTGCCAGCAGCGAGGGGACAGAAGCTTTCTTT. It encodes CASSEGTEAFF.